This TCR beta chain comes out of a study of T cell responses to AZD1222 COVID-19 vaccine. V trimming: 8 bases; J trimming: 0 bases; junction bases outside the gene matches: 15. The CDR3 contains 20 residues. From germline, CDR1 is MNHEY and CDR2 SMNVEV (reference sequence). Points on this clone: Its cognate antigen is unknown.

Study-wide findings and caveats: A reported finding is that nearly half of spike-specific TCRs target unmutated variant regions.

TCRdb keeps only in-frame clones here, not all; method: immunoSEQ multiplex PCR. The profile shows around 270,000 clones, 90% to 95% of them singletons. This receptor was obtained from an adult who received the AZD1222 COVID-19 vaccine. The material sequenced was peripheral blood, taken 28 days after the second AZD1222 dose. This chain connects TRBV27 to TRBJ2-1; TRBD2 aligns across 14 bases. CDR3 nucleotides: TGTGCCAGCCAACCCCCTCCGGGACTAGCGGGAGAGAACTCCTACAATGAGCAGTTCTTC. Its translation: CASQPPPGLAGENSYNEQFF.